The T cell receptor (beta chain) under discussion was sequenced for a study of blood T cell repertoires in COVID-19. The repertoire was sequenced with immunoSEQ multiplex PCR; TCRdb's copy has only in-frame clones and lacks some. This table holds about 210,000 clones, about 85% found once. This CDR3 is built from 16 residues. CDR1 LGHNA and CDR2 YNFKEQ come from the germline V gene. V lost 3 bases to trimming and J lost 2 bases, with 17 bases between them. Sequenced input: peripheral blood. The receptor comes from a middle-aged man with acute or convalescent COVID-19. The chain links TRBV4-2 to TRBJ2-7; D may be TRBD2 (6 bases). CDR3 in DNA: TGTGCCAGCAGCCAGTTCGGTGGCGGGGCAGCCTACGAGCAGTACTTC. It codes for CASSQFGGGAAYEQYF.